These 8 T cell receptor beta chains came from one sample sequenced in a study of blood T cell repertoires in COVID-19. Some clones are missing from TCRdb's copy, which holds only in-frame ones; the method was immunoSEQ multiplex PCR. This table holds roughly 300,000 clones, approximately 85% found once. The sequenced sample was peripheral blood. Source of these receptors: a human donor in a cohort sampled during active COVID-19.

The CDR3 nucleotides read TGTGCCAGCAGCCTCCGAGCAGGGGGCTATGGCTACACCTTC. It translates to CASSLRAGGYGYTF. The chain couples TRBV7-3 to TRBJ1-2, with 7 bases that match TRBD1. The V and J ends lost 5 bases and 4 bases, in that order; junction bases with no gene match: 7. The CDR3 runs 14 residues. CDR1 is SGHTA and CDR2 is FQGTGA in the germline V gene.

The V and J genes are TRBV5-1 and TRBJ1-1; TRBD1 might be the D (6 bases). Trimming pared 4 bases from V and 4 bases from J, leaving 17 bases between. The CDR3 totals 15 residues. The germline V gene has CDR1 SGHRS and CDR2 YFSETQ. CDR3: CASSLGHNSITEAFF. CDR3 coding DNA: TGCGCCAGCAGCCTGGGACACAATTCGATCACTGAAGCTTTCTTT.

This chain uses TRBV13 with TRBJ2-6; D possibly corresponds to TRBD1 (6 bases). This CDR3 is 15 amino acids long. From germline, CDR1 is PRHDT and CDR2 FYEKMQ (reference sequence). V lost 5 bases and J lost 1, with 9 bases in between. CDR3 loop: CASSPQGSGANVLTF. In DNA, the CDR3 is TGTGCCAGCAGCCCCCAGGGGTCTGGGGCCAACGTCCTGACTTTC.

This clone was seen once. The CDR3 protein is CASGLVLGTAFNYGYTF. CDR3 in DNA: TGTGCTAGTGGTTTGGTACTCGGGACAGCCTTTAACTATGGCTACACCTTC. This chain links TRBV12-5 with TRBJ1-2, with 7 bases aligning to TRBD1. Losses at the gene ends were 0 bases for V and 1 base for J; bases not matched to a gene: 8. This CDR3 is 17 amino acids long. Germline-derived CDR1 and CDR2 are LGHNT and FRNRAP.

The chain uses TRBV25-1 and TRBJ2-1; perhaps TRBD2 as D (6 bases). V lost 3 bases and J 12 bases, leaving 9 bases between the germline ends. The CDR3 length is 11 residues. Germline-derived CDR1 and CDR2 are MGHDK and SYGVNS. The DNA for the CDR3 is TGTGCCAGCAGTGAGGCGGGACGGCAGTTCTTC. This sequence encodes CASSEAGRQFF.

As concerns this clone: Compared with germline, one end of the junction differs, possibly owing to a read error. The genes are TRBV7-6 and TRBJ1-4; 9 nucleotides match TRBD1. Germline loops: CDR1 SGHVS, CDR2 FNYEAQ. The CDR3 covers 17 residues. The CDR3 protein is CASSLETNVGTGEKLFF. CDR3 sequence (DNA): TGTGCCAGCAGTTTAGAGACCAACGTGGGGACAGGGGAAAAACTGTTTTTT.

CDR3 residues: CASSLHGTATDTQYF. CDR3 bases: TGTGCCAGCAGCTTGCATGGGACAGCCACAGATACGCAGTATTTT. The rearrangement joins TRBV11-1 to TRBJ2-3, with 7 bases matching TRBD1. The CDR3 extends over 15 amino acids. The germline V gene encodes CDR1 SGHAT and CDR2 FQDESV (reference sequence). The junction had 5 bases not matched to a gene; V was cut back by 3 bases and J by 2 bases.

This clone has only one observation. This sequence joins TRBV30 and TRBJ1-2, with a tentative D call TRBD1 (5 bases). This CDR3 has 13 residues. Per the germline V gene, CDR1 is GTSNPN and CDR2 is SVGIG (reference sequence). V was pared by 5 bases and J by 6 bases, with 16 bases between. CDR3: CAWGGPGVNGYTF. The CDR3 bases are TGTGCCTGGGGGGGTCCGGGAGTTAATGGCTACACCTTC.